The 2 T cell receptor beta chains below all came from one sample that was sequenced in a study of T-cell reconstitution after alpha-beta-depleted transplantation in children. Molecular barcoding with unique molecular identifiers was used for the TCRbeta library. TCRdb re-called the PCR reads with MiXCR, one entry per CDR3 protein. The sample has some 830,000 distinct CDR3 sequences, roughly 16% seen once; the top ten hold approximately 5%. The sample was PBMCs, mostly from graft donor cells, taken 360 days after TCRalphabeta/CD19-depleted stem cell transplant. The receptors were sampled from a male patient younger than 18 who had a stem cell transplant for acute lymphoblastic leukemia, so the T cells may come from the graft donor.

This clonotype occurred a few times. The chain is built from TRBV29-1 and TRBJ2-3; perhaps TRBD2 as D (6 bases). CDR1 is SQVTM and CDR2 is ANQGSEA in the germline V gene. The CDR3 is 16 residues long. With 3 bases removed from V and 5 bases from J, the gap between germline ends came to 21 bases. DNA of the CDR3: TGCAGCGTTGACAGGAGGGCCTCTAGGGGCATAGATACGCAGTATTTT. This translates into CSVDRRASRGIDTQYF.

The chain carries TRBV5-1 and TRBJ2-6; D ambiguous. Germline V gene lookup returns CDR1 SGHRS and CDR2 YFSETQ. V was shortened by 5 bases and J by 0 bases, with 21 bases between the two germline ends. The CDR3 has 19 amino acids. Here the CDR3 DNA reads TGCGCCAGCAGTCCCCACAGACAAAGCATAAGCTCTGGGGCCAACGTCCTGACTTTC. It specifies CASSPHRQSISSGANVLTF.